The clone carrying this T cell receptor (beta chain) came up many times. Antigen unknown. Template material for amplifying TCR beta CDR3 regions consisted of RNA transcripts. Initially, a first-round RT-PCR of the TCR CDR3 employed the HTBI primer set. MiXCR was run by TCRdb on the multiplex PCR reads, yielding one entry per CDR3 protein. The repertoire holds 300,000 to 350,000 distinct CDR3 sequences, with approximately 14% as singletons. No progression to ophthalmopathy during 18 months of follow-up defined stable disease. The data originate from a study of T cells in Graves' hyperthyroidism and ophthalmopathy. The germline CDR1 and CDR2 sequences are SNHLY and FYNNEI. This CDR3 has 13 amino acids. Trimming took 6 bases from V and 3 from J, leaving 12 bases between them. Study results and limitations: The blood repertoire included most of the expanded thyroid clonotypes above 0.001.

The sequencing sample was made of blood. The chain couples TRBV2 to TRBJ2-7; D is ambiguous. The receptor was derived from a woman in her twenties or thirties with Graves' hyperthyroidism. CDR3 DNA sequence: TGTGCCAGCAGGGAACAGATGATCTACGAGCAGTACTTC. Amino acids: CASREQMIYEQYF.